The sequence of this T cell receptor (beta chain) was determined in a study of patients and donors after allogeneic stem cell transplantation. The table lists this clonotype with a few counts. TCRdb reprocessed the RT-PCR reads with MiXCR, giving one entry per CDR3 protein. The sample holds roughly 230,000 distinct CDR3 sequences; around 14% are singletons and the top ten take roughly 11%. The CDR3 is 13 residues long. Trimming removed 6 bases from V and 7 bases from J, with 15 bases in between. Germline V gene lookup returns CDR1 LNHDA and CDR2 SQIVND (reference sequence). This chain joins TRBV19 and TRBJ1-1, with a possible D match to TRBD1 (5 bases). The sample taken for sequencing was blood, either unsorted or a sorted T cell fraction (not recorded which). The sequence was collected from a human donor who was either an allogeneic HSCT recipient or a stem cell or donor lymphocyte infusion donor (not recorded which). It is not recorded whose cells these are; they may come from a transplant donor. The CDR3, as DNA: TGTGCCAGTAGCGGACACGGTGGAGGTGAAGCTTTCTTT. Encoded protein: CASSGHGGGEAFF. Based on the CDR3 plus reference TRBV19 and TRBJ1-1, the full variable domain is DGGITQSPKYLFRKEGQNVTLSCEQNLNHDAMYWYRQDPGQGLRLIYYSQIVNDFQKGDIAEGYSVSREKKESFPLTVTSAQKNPTAFYLCASSGHGGGEAFFGQGTRLTVV.